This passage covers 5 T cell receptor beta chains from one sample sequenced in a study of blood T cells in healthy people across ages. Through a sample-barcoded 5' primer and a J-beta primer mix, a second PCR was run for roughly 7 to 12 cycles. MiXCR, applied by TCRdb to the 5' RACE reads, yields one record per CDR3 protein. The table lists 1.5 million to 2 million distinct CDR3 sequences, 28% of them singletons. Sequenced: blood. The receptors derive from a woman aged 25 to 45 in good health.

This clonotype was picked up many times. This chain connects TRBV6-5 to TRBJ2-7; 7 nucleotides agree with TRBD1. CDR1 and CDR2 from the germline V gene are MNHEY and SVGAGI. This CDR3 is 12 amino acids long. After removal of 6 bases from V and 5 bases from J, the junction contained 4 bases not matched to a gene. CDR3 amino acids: CASRQGFDEQYF. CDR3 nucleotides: TGTGCCAGCAGACAGGGGTTCGACGAGCAGTACTTC.

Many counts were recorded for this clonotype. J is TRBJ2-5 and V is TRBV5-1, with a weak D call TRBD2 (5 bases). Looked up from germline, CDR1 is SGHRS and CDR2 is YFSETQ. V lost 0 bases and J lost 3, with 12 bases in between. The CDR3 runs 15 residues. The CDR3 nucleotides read TGCGCCAGCAGCTTGGATTCCGGGATGGAAGAGACCCAGTACTTC. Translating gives CASSLDSGMEETQYF.

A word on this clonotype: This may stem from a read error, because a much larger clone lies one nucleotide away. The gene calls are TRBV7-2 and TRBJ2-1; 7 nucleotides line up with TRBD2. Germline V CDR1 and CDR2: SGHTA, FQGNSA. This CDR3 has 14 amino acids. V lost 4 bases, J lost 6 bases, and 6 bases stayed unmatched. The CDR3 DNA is TGTGCCAGCAGCTCTACTAGCGCCCTCAATGAGCAGTTCTTC. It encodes CASSSTSALNEQFF.

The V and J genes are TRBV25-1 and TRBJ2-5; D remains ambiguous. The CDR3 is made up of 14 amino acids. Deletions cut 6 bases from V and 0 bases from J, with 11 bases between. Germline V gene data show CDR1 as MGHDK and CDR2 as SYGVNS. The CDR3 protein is CASREMGYQETQYF. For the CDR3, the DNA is TGTGCCAGCAGGGAGATGGGGTACCAAGAGACCCAGTACTTC.

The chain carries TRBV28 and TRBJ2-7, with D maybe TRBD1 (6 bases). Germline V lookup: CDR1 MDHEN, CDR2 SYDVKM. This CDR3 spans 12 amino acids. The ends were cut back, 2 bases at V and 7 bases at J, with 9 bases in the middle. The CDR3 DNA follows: TGTGCCAGCAGTTTACGCGACAGGGAGCAGTACTTC. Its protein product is CASSLRDREQYF.